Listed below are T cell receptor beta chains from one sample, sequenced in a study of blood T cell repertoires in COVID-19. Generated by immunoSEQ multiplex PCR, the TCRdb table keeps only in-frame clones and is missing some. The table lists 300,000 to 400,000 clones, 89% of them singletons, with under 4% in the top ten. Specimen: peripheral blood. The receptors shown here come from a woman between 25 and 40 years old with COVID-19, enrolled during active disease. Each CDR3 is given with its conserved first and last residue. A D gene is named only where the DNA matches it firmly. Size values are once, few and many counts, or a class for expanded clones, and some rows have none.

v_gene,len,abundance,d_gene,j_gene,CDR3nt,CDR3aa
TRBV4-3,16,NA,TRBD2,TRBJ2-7,TGCGCCAGCAGCCAAGGAAGCGCGGGGGGGCGTTACGAGCAGTACTTC,CASSQGSAGGRYEQYF
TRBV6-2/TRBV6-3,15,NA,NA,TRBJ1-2,TGTGCCAGCAGTTCTCTTCGGGGATCAAACTATGGCTACACCTTC,CASSSLRGSNYGYTF
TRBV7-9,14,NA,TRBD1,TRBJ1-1,TGTGCCAGCAGCTCGACAGGGGGAGGGACTGAAGCTTTCTTT,CASSSTGGGTEAFF
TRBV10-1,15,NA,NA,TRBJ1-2,TGCGCCAGCAGTGAGTCAGATTGGCAATTCTATGGCTACACCTTC,CASSESDWQFYGYTF
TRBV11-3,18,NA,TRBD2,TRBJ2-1,TGTGCCAGCAGCTTAGGGGGGACTAGCGGGAGACGGTCCGATGAGCAGTTCTTC,CASSLGGTSGRRSDEQFF
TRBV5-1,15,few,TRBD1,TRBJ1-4,TGCGCCAGCAGCGCAGGGGGGACAACTAATGAAAAACTGTTTTTT,CASSAGGTTNEKLFF
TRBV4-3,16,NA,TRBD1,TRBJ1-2,TGCGCCAGCAGCCAAGAAGCGGACAGGGGGCGTCGGGGCTACACCTTC,CASSQEADRGRRGYTF
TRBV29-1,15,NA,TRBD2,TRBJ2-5,TGCAGCGTGGTGGGGACTAGGGGTCCCCAAGAGACCCAGTACTTC,CSVVGTRGPQETQYF
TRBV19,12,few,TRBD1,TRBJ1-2,TGTGCCAGTAGCCAGGGGGACTATGGCTACACCTTC,CASSQGDYGYTF
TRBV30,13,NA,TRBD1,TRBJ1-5,TGTGCCTACAAGGGACAGGGGAATCAGCCCCAGCATTTT,CAYKGQGNQPQHF
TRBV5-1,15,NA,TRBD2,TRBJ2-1,TGCGCCAGCAGCCGTGTGGCGGGAGGATACAATGAGCAGTTCTTC,CASSRVAGGYNEQFF
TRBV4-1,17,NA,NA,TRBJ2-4,TGCGCCAGCAGCCAGGGTGACTTAAATCTAGCCAAAAACATTCAGTACTTC,CASSQGDLNLAKNIQYF
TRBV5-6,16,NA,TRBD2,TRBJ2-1,TGTGCCAGCAGCGCACTCAAAGCGGGAGGTTACAATGAGCAGTTCTTC,CASSALKAGGYNEQFF
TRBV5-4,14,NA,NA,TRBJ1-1,TGTGCCAGCAGTCCCGGGGATCCGAGGACTGAAGCTTTCTTT,CASSPGDPRTEAFF
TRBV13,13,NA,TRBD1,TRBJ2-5,TGTGCCAGCAGCCCCCCGACAGGGCAGGTCCAGTACTTC,CASSPPTGQVQYF
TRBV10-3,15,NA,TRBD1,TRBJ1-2,TGTGCCATCAGTGTAACGGACAGGGGAATGGATGGCTACACCTTC,CAISVTDRGMDGYTF
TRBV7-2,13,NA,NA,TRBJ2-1,TGTGCCAGCAGCTTAATCCCGGGAAATGAGCAGTTCTTC,CASSLIPGNEQFF
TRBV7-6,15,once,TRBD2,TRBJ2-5,TGTGCCAGCAGCTACGCTAGGGGAGGGGTCGAGACCCAGTACTTC,CASSYARGGVETQYF
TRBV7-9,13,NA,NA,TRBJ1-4,TGTGCCAGCAGCCCCGGACTTAATGAAAAACTGTTTTTT,CASSPGLNEKLFF
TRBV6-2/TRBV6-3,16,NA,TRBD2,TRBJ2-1,TGTGCCAGCAGTCTAGCGGGAGGGAGGTCCTACAATGAGCAGTTCTTC,CASSLAGGRSYNEQFF
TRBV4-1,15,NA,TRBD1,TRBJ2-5,TGCGCCAGCAGCCAAGGGACAGGGGCCCCGGTGGCCCAGTACTTC,CASSQGTGAPVAQYF
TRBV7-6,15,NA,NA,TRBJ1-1,TGTGCCAGCAGCAAAGCAGACAGAATGAACACTGAAGCTTTCTTT,CASSKADRMNTEAFF
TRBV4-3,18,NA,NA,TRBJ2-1,TGCGCCAGCAGCCAAGTCTGGGTAGCGCACAGCTCCTACAATGAGCAGTTCTTC,CASSQVWVAHSSYNEQFF
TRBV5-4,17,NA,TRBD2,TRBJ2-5,TGTGCCAGCAGCCAAGGACTAGCGGGGGGGCCGGGGGAGACCCAGTACTTC,CASSQGLAGGPGETQYF
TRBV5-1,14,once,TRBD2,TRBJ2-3,TGCGCCAGCAGCTTCCAGCGGGGGCCCGATACGCAGTATTTT,CASSFQRGPDTQYF
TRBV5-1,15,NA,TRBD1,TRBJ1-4,TGCGCCAGCAGCTCCTGGGACAGGGCCGGTGAAAAACTGTTTTTT,CASSSWDRAGEKLFF
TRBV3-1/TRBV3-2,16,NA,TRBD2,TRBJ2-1,TGTGCCAGCAGCCACTCTAGCGGGAGCTCCTACAATGAGCAGTTCTTC,CASSHSSGSSYNEQFF
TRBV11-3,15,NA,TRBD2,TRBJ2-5,TGTGCCAGCAGCCCGGGACTAGCGGCCCAAGAGACCCAGTACTTC,CASSPGLAAQETQYF
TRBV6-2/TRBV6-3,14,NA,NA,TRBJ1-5,TGTGCCAGCAGTTATGAGGCAGACAATCAGCCCCAGCATTTT,CASSYEADNQPQHF
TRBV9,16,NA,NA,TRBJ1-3,TGTGCCAGCAGCGTAGCCTCCCAGGTTGGTGGAAACACCATATATTTT,CASSVASQVGGNTIYF
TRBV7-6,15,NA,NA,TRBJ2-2,TGTGCCAGCAGACCAGGTAGCGCGAACACCGGGGAGCTGTTTTTT,CASRPGSANTGELFF
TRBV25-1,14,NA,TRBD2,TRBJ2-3,TGTGCCAGCAGTGACTCGGAAGGACTAGGCACGCAGTATTTT,CASSDSEGLGTQYF
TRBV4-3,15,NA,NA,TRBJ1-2,TGCGCCAGCAGCCAAGATACAGGGAACCTCTATGGCTACACCTTC,CASSQDTGNLYGYTF
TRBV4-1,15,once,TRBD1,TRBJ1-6,TGCGCCAGCAGCCCCGACAGGGGGCAAAATTCACCCCTCCACTTT,CASSPDRGQNSPLHF
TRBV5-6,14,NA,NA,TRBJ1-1,TGTGCCAGCAGCTTCACAGGGATGAACACTGAAGCTTTCTTT,CASSFTGMNTEAFF
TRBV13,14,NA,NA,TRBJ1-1,TGTGCCAGCAGCTACGGACATAAGAACACTGAAGCTTTCTTT,CASSYGHKNTEAFF
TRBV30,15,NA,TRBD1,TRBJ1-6,TGTGCCTGGAGTGCCTGGGACAGGGAGAATTCACCCCTCCACTTT,CAWSAWDRENSPLHF
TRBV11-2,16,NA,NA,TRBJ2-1,TGTGCCAGCAGCTTCCAGCGCATCTTTTCCTACAATGAGCAGTTCTTC,CASSFQRIFSYNEQFF
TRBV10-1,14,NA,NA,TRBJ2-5,TGCGCCAGCAGTGATCACGTACTGCCGGGGACCCAGTACTTC,CASSDHVLPGTQYF
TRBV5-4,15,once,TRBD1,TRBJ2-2,TGTGCCAGCAGCTTCGCCACAGGGGACACCGGGGAGCTGTTTTTT,CASSFATGDTGELFF
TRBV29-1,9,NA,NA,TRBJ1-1,TGCAGCGTGGGCTATGAAGCTTTCTTT,CSVGYEAFF
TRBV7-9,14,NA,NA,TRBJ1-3,TGTGCCAGCAGCCCCGCCAGCTCTGGAAACACCATATATTTT,CASSPASSGNTIYF
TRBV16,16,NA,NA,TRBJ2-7,TGTGCCAGCAGCCAATCGAAGGGGACATCATTACCCGAGCAGTACTTC,CASSQSKGTSLPEQYF
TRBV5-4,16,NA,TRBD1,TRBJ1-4,TGTGCCAGCAGCCCCGGGACAGCAACAACTAATGAAAAACTGTTTTTT,CASSPGTATTNEKLFF
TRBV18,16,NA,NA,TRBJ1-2,TGTGCCAGCTCACCCCAACCCGGGAGACAGCCTCGGGGCTACACCTTC,CASSPQPGRQPRGYTF
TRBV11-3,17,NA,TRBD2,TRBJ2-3,TGTGCCAGCAGCTTAAAACGGACTAGCGGAAATGCAGATACGCAGTATTTT,CASSLKRTSGNADTQYF
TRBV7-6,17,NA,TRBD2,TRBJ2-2,TGTGCCAGCAGCTTCGGGTCGGGGGGTACGAACACCGGGGAGCTGTTTTTT,CASSFGSGGTNTGELFF